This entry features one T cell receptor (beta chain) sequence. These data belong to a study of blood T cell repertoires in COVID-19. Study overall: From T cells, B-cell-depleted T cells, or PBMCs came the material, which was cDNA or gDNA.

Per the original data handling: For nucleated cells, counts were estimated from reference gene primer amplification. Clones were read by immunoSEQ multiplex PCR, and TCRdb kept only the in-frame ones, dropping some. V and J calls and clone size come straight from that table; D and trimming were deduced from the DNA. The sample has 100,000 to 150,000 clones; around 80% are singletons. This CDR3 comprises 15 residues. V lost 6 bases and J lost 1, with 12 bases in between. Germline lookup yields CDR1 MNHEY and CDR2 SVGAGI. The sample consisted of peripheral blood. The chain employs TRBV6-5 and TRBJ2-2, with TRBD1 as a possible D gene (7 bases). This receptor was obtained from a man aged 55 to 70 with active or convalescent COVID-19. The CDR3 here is CASRAGGLNTGELFF. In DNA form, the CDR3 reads TGTGCCAGCAGGGCAGGGGGGCTGAACACCGGGGAGCTGTTTTTT.